Listed here are 19 T cell receptor beta chains from one sample, sequenced in a study of human T cells and chemical hapten exposure. A single record per CDR3 protein comes from TCRdb applying MiXCR to the RACE reads. The data contain tens of thousands of distinct CDR3 sequences, 10% to 13% of them singletons. As for time point: pre-sensitization, week 0. Treatment noted: therapeutic diphenylcyclopropenone sensitization with weekly scalp DPC. The source material was whole blood, sampled in connection with sensitization to the hapten diphenylcyclopropenone (DPC). Source of these receptors: a man younger than 40 with alopecia areata. Some clones in this sample may be carry-over from other donors' samples.

This clonotype turned up a few times. The chain is built from TRBV20-1 and TRBJ2-3; tentatively, D is TRBD1 or TRBD2 (5 bases each). The CDR3 has 16 residues. Per the germline V gene, CDR1 is DFQATT and CDR2 is SNEGSKA (reference sequence). V dropped 0 bases and J dropped 1 base, with 14 bases sitting between them. The CDR3 coding sequence is TGCAGTGCTAGAGACGGGACGAGAGTTGGCACAGATACGCAGTATTTT. Encoded protein: CSARDGTRVGTDTQYF.

The chain links TRBV5-1 to TRBJ1-2; TRBD1 agrees at 7 bases. The CDR3 runs to 15 residues. The germline V gene has CDR1 SGHRS and CDR2 YFSETQ. V was pared by 0 bases and J by 4 bases, with 6 bases of the junction left unmatched. The CDR3 region is CASSLATGKSYGYTF. For the CDR3, the DNA is TGCGCCAGCAGCTTGGCGACAGGGAAAAGCTATGGCTACACCTTC.

This clonotype was seen only a few times. The chain joins TRBV7-9 to TRBJ2-1; perhaps TRBD2 as D (6 bases). Germline V gene data show CDR1 as SEHNR and CDR2 as FQNEAQ (reference sequence). This CDR3 has 16 amino acids. The V gene lost 4 bases and the J gene lost 9 bases, with 22 bases spanning the gap. CDR3 sequence (DNA): TGTGCCAGCAGCTCCACGCTTGGGCTAGCGTCCAGTGAGCAGTTCTTC. Translation: CASSSTLGLASSEQFF.

This clonotype was observed at least ten times. The chain uses TRBV2 and TRBJ1-4; maybe TRBD1 (5 bases). In germline, CDR1 is SNHLY, CDR2 FYNNEI. Trimming cost V 0 bases and J 14 bases, with 16 bases left between them. This CDR3 has 14 amino acids. The CDR3 DNA follows: TGTGCCAGCAGTGAAGCGCTTCGGGGGAAGGGGCTGTTTTTT. Residues: CASSEALRGKGLFF.

This clonotype was counted at least ten times. In DNA form, the CDR3 reads TGCGCCAGCAGCGCCTCGACTAGTCAGGAGACCCAGTACTTC. Residues: CASSASTSQETQYF. V and J are TRBV5-1 and TRBJ2-5, with D possibly being TRBD2 (6 bases). Germline CDR1 SGHRS, CDR2 YFSETQ. Trimming pared 4 bases from V and 5 bases from J, leaving 15 bases between. This CDR3 comprises 14 residues.

The chain has TRBV3-1 and TRBJ1-5; D might be TRBD1 (6 bases). Looked up from germline, CDR1 is LGHDT and CDR2 is YNNKEL (reference sequence). The CDR3 loop spans 14 amino acids. V was shortened by 5 bases and J by 5 bases, with 13 bases between the two germline ends. CDR3 sequence: CASSGGTLYQPQHF. The DNA for the CDR3 is TGTGCCAGCAGCGGGGGCACCCTCTATCAGCCCCAGCATTTT.

This sequence joins TRBV7-9 and TRBJ2-3, with a weak D call TRBD1 (5 bases). The ends were cut back, 6 bases at V and 2 bases at J, with 12 bases in the middle. Germline V lookup: CDR1 SEHNR, CDR2 FQNEAQ (reference sequence). The CDR3 contains 14 residues. The CDR3 spells CASRGPGYTDTQYF. Here the CDR3 DNA reads TGTGCCAGCAGGGGGCCCGGCTACACAGATACGCAGTATTTT.

The chain carries TRBV5-4 and TRBJ2-1; 10 bases line up with TRBD2. The CDR3 contains 15 residues. Trimming took 0 bases from V and 9 from J; bases not matched to a gene: 6. Germline assignment: CDR1 SGHNT and CDR2 YYREEE (reference sequence). As DNA, the CDR3 is TGTGCCAGCAGCTTGGGAGTAGCGGGGGGATCTGAGCAGTTCTTC. Protein product: CASSLGVAGGSEQFF.

This clonotype was seen repeatedly, ten times or more. The chain recombines TRBV5-4 with TRBJ2-1; the match to TRBD2 covers 11 bases. The germline CDR1 and CDR2 sequences are SGHNT and YYREEE (reference sequence). This CDR3 region has 16 residues. J lost 4 bases, V lost 0 bases, and 3 bases had no gene match. CDR3 protein: CASSLVRLAGYNEQFF. CDR3 bases: TGTGCCAGCAGCTTGGTTCGACTAGCGGGGTACAATGAGCAGTTCTTC.

In this sample, this clonotype turned up many times. The CDR3 loop is CASSQDREWGGQPQHF. CDR3 in DNA: TGCGCCAGCAGCCAAGATCGGGAGTGGGGTGGCCAGCCCCAGCATTTT. This sequence joins TRBV4-1 and TRBJ1-5, with D unclear. The CDR3 has 16 residues. Trimming took 0 bases from V and 7 from J, leaving 16 bases between them. From germline, CDR1 is MGHRA and CDR2 YSYEKL.

This clonotype was found many times. The chain uses TRBV20-1 and TRBJ2-1; 7 bases fit TRBD1. This CDR3 has 16 residues. With 5 bases clipped from V and 2 bases from J, the junction kept 12 bases outside the gene matches. Germline V gives CDR1 DFQATT, CDR2 SNEGSKA (reference sequence). The CDR3 bases are TGCAGTGCTCTCCACAGGGGAAGCGGCCCCTACAATGAGCAGTTCTTC. Translating gives CSALHRGSGPYNEQFF.

This clonotype was seen many times. The gene calls are TRBV7-9 and TRBJ2-7; TRBD2 is a possible D gene (5 bases). The CDR3 length is 14 residues. The V and J ends lost 6 bases and 2 bases respectively, with 14 bases between them. CDR1 and CDR2 (germline): SEHNR, FQNEAQ (reference sequence). The CDR3 coding sequence is TGTGCCAGCAGTATCGAGGGATTCCCCTACGAGCAGTACTTC. Its translation is CASSIEGFPYEQYF.

The V call is TRBV7-8, the J call TRBJ2-5; 8 bases match TRBD1. Unmatched junction bases numbered 4, after V lost 5 bases and J lost 2 bases. Germline lookup yields CDR1 SGHVS and CDR2 FQNEAQ. The CDR3 is 14 amino acids. The CDR3 DNA follows: TGTGCCAGCAGCGCCCGGACAGGGCAAGAGACCCAGTACTTC. This codes for CASSARTGQETQYF. Supplemented by reference TRBV7-8 and TRBJ2-5, the full variable domain reads GAGVSQSPRYKVAKRGQDVALRCDPISGHVSLFWYQQALGQGPEFLTYFQNEAQLDKSGLPSDRFFAERPEGSVSTLKIQRTQQEDSAVYLCASSARTGQETQYFGPGTRLLVL.

The chain recombines TRBV9 with TRBJ2-5, with D maybe TRBD1 (6 bases). The CDR3 is 20 residues long. CDR1 and CDR2 from the germline V gene are SGDLS and YYNGEE. V was pared by 0 bases and J by 1 base, with 25 bases between. CDR3 protein: CASSVGGLASRGGAQETQYF. As DNA, the CDR3 is TGTGCCAGCAGCGTAGGAGGGTTAGCGAGCAGGGGCGGCGCCCAAGAGACCCAGTACTTC.

This clonotype was picked up many times. V usage is TRBV29-1 and J usage is TRBJ2-7; unclear D gene. Per germline, CDR1 SQVTM and CDR2 ANQGSEA. V lost 6 bases to trimming and J lost 2 bases, with 8 bases between them. The CDR3 length is 11 residues. CDR3 coding DNA: TGCAGCGTCAAAAGCGCCTACGAGCAGTACTTC. It specifies CSVKSAYEQYF.

The chain employs TRBV3-1 and TRBJ1-6, with D hard to call. This CDR3 has 13 residues. Trimming took 1 base from V and 10 from J, leaving 8 bases between them. Germline lookup yields CDR1 LGHDT and CDR2 YNNKEL (reference sequence). For the CDR3, the DNA is TGTGCCAGCAGCCAAGCAACGTCATCACCCCTCCACTTT. Translating gives CASSQATSSPLHF.

This chain uses TRBV10-3 with TRBJ2-1, with 7 bases aligning to TRBD2. Per the germline V gene, CDR1 is ENHRY and CDR2 is SYGVKD. V was pared by 4 bases and J by 2 bases, with 5 bases of the junction left unmatched. This CDR3 spans 15 amino acids. This chain's CDR3 is CAISGREGTYNEQFF. CDR3 coding DNA: TGTGCCATCAGTGGGAGGGAGGGGACCTACAATGAGCAGTTCTTC.

This clonotype was seen many times. This rearrangement joins TRBV5-6 to TRBJ2-1; TRBD1 agrees at 10 bases. V gave up 0 bases and J gave up 8 bases; unmatched junction bases: 5. Germline-derived CDR1 and CDR2 are SGHDT and YYEEEE. CDR3 size: 15 residues. CDR3: CASSLAGQGTDEQFF. Written as DNA, the CDR3 is TGTGCCAGCAGCTTGGCGGGACAGGGGACGGATGAGCAGTTCTTC.

This clonotype came up a few times. The chain joins TRBV7-9 to TRBJ2-1; tentatively, D is TRBD1 (5 bases). Germline V gives CDR1 SEHNR, CDR2 FQNEAQ (reference sequence). The CDR3 contains 13 residues. Trimming removed 1 base from V and 6 bases from J, with 7 bases in between. CDR3 protein: CASSLGGFNEQFF. The CDR3 coding sequence is TGTGCCAGCAGCTTAGGGGGCTTCAATGAGCAGTTCTTC.